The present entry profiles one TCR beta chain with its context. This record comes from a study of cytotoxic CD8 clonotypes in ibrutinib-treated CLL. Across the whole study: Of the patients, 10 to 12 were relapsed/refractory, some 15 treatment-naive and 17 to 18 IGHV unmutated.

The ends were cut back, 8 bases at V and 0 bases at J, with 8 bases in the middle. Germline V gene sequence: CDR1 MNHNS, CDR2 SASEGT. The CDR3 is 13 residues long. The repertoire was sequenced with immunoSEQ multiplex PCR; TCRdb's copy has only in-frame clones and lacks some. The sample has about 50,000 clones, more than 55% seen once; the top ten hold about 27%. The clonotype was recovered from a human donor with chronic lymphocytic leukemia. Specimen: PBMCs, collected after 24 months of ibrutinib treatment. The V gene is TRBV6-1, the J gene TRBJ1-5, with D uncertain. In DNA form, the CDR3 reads TGTGCCAGCGGCGTTCCTAGCAATCAGCCCCAGCATTTT. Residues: CASGVPSNQPQHF.